This entry concerns a single TCR beta chain. Its target is unknown. Trimming shortened V by 6 bases and J by 0 bases, and 9 bases separated the two germline ends. Per the germline V gene, CDR1 is SQVTM and CDR2 is ANQGSEA. The CDR3 runs 13 residues. Using immunoSEQ multiplex PCR, the repertoire was profiled, and TCRdb retains in-frame clones only, with some absent. The table has about 68,000 clones, less than 85% seen once. This sample stems from a study of a mutant IDH1 vaccine in newly diagnosed glioma. Whole-study findings and limits: With respect to changes in top peripheral T cell clonotypes, pseudoprogression seemed unrelated.

As to time point: baseline, week 1 (first vaccination visit). The treatment was: pre-vaccination baseline after standard-of-care therapy. The sample in question was PBMCs, obtained from a glioma patient treated with radiotherapy, temozolomide or both. The clonotype was recovered from a man aged 45 to 65 with glioma. The genes are TRBV29-1 and TRBJ2-1, with no clear D. The CDR3 spells CSVQISSYNEQFF. The CDR3 DNA reads TGCAGCGTCCAGATTAGCTCCTACAATGAGCAGTTCTTC.